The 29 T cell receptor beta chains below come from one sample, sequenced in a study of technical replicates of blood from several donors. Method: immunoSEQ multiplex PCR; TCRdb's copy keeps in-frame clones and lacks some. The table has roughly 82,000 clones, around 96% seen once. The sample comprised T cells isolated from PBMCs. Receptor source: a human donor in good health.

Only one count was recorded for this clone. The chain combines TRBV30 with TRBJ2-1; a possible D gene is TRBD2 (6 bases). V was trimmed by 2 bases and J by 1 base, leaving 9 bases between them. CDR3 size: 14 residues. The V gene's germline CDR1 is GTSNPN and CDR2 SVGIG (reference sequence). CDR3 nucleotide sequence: TGTGCCTGGAGTTCGGGAGTATCCTACAATGAGCAGTTCTTC. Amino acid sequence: CAWSSGVSYNEQFF. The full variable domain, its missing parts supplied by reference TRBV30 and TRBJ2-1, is SQTIHQWPATLVQPVGSPLSLECTVEGTSNPNLYWYRQAAGRGLQLLFYSVGIGQISSEVPQNLSASRPQDRQFILSSKKLLLSDSGFYLCAWSSGVSYNEQFFGPGTRLTVL.

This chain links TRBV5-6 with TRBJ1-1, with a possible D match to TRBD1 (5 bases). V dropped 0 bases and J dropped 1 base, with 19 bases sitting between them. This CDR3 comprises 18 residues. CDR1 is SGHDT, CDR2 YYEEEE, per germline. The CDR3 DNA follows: TGTGCCAGCAGCTTGGCCACGGGGGGTGTGGGCCAGAACACTGAAGCTTTCTTT. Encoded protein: CASSLATGGVGQNTEAFF.

Here the CDR3 reads CASTEQGPYTEAFF. CDR3 in DNA: TGTGCCAGCACGGAACAGGGCCCATACACTGAAGCTTTCTTT. The chain recombines TRBV2 with TRBJ1-1; tentatively, D is TRBD1 (6 bases). CDR1 is SNHLY, CDR2 FYNNEI, per germline. Trimming cost V 7 bases and J 3 bases, with 15 bases left between them. There are 14 residues in the CDR3.

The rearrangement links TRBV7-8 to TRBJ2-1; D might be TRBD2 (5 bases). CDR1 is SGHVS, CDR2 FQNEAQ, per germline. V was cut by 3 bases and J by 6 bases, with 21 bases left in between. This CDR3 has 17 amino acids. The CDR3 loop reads CASSFPDRGLAGNEQFF. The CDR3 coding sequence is TGTGCCAGCAGCTTTCCGGATCGAGGGCTAGCTGGCAATGAGCAGTTCTTC.

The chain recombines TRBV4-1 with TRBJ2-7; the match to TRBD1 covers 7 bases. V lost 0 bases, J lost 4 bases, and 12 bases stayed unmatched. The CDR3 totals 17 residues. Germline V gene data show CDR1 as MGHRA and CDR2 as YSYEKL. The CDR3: CASSQDARQGLGYEQYF. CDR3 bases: TGCGCCAGCAGCCAAGATGCCCGACAGGGTTTGGGATACGAGCAGTACTTC.

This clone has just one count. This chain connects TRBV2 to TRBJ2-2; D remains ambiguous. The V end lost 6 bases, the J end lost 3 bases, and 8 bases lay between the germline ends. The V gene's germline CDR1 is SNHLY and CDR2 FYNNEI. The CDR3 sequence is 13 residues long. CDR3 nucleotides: TGTGCCAGCAGGAGAGTGGACACCGGGGAGCTGTTTTTT. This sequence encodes CASRRVDTGELFF.

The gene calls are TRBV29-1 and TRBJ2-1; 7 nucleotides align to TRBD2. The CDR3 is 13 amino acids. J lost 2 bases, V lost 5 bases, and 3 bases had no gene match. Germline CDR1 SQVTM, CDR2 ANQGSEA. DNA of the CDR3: TGCAGCGTTTTCGCGGGAGCCTACAATGAGCAGTTCTTC. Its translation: CSVFAGAYNEQFF.

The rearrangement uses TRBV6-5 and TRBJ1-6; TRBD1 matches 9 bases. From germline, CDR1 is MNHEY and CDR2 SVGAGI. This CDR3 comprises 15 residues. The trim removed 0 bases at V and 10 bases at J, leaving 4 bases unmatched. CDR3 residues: CASSYSGTGRSPLHF. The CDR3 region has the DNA TGTGCCAGCAGTTACTCGGGGACAGGGCGGTCACCCCTCCACTTT.

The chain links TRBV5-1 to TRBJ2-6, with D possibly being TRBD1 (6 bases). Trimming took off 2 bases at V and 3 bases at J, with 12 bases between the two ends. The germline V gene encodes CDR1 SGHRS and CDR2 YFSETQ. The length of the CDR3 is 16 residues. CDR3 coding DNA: TGCGCCAGCAGCTTCAATAGAGGGGGTGGGGCCAACGTCCTGACTTTC. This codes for CASSFNRGGGANVLTF. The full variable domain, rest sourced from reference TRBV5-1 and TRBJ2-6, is KAGVTQTPRYLIKTRGQQVTLSCSPISGHRSVSWYQQTPGQGLQFLFEYFSETQRNKGNFPGRFSGRQFSNSRSEMNVSTLELGDSALYLCASSFNRGGGANVLTFGAGSRLTVL.

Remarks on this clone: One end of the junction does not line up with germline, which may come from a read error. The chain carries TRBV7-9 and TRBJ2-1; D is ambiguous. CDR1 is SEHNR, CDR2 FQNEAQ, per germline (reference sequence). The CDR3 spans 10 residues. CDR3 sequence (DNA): TGTGCCAGCAGCTTAGGGCCGGAGCTCTTC. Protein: CASSLGPELF.

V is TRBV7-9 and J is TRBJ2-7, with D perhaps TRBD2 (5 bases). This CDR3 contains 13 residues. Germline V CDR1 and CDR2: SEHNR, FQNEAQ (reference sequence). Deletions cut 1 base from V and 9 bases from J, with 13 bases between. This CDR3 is CASSLETSRWQYF. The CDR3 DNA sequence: TGTGCCAGCAGCTTAGAAACTAGTAGATGGCAGTACTTC.

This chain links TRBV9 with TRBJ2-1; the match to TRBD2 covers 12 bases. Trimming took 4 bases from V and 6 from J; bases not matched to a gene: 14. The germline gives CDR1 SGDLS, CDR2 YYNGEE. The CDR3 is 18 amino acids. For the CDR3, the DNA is TGTGCCAGCAGCCAAGGACTAGCGGGATCTAAGCTTCTCAATGAGCAGTTCTTC. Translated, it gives CASSQGLAGSKLLNEQFF.

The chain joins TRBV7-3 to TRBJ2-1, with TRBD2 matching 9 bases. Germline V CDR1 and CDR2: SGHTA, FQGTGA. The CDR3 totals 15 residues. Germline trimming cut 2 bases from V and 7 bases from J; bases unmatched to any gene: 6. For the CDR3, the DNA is TGTGCCAGCAGCTTATTAGCGGGAGTAGGGAATGAGCAGTTCTTC. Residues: CASSLLAGVGNEQFF.

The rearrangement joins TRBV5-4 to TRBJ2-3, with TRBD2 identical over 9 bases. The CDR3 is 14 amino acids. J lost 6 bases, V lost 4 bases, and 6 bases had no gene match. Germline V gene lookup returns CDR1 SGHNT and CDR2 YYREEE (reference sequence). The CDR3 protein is CASSHKREEDTQYF. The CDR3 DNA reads TGTGCCAGCAGCCATAAGCGGGAGGAGGATACGCAGTATTTT.

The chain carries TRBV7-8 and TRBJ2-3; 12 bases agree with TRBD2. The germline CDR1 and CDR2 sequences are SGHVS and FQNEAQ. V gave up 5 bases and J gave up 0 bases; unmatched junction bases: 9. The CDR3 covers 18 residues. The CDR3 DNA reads TGTGCCAGCAGCCCCCGACTAGCGGGAGCCCTTAGCACAGATACGCAGTATTTT. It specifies CASSPRLAGALSTDTQYF.

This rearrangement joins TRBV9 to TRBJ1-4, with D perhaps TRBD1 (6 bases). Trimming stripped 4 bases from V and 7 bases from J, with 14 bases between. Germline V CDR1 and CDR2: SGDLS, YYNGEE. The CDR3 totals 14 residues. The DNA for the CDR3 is TGTGCCAGCAGCCAGGGACACTCAACTGAAAAACTGTTTTTT. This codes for CASSQGHSTEKLFF.

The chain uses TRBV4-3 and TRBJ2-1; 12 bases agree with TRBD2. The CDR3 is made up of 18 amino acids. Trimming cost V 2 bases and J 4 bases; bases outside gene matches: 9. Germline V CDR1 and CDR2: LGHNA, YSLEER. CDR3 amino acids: CASSQLSAGLAGYNEQFF. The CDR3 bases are TGCGCCAGCAGCCAATTATCGGCCGGACTAGCGGGATACAATGAGCAGTTCTTC.

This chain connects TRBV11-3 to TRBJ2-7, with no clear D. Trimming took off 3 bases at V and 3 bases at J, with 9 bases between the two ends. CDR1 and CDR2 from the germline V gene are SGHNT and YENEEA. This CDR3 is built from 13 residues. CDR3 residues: CASSLGHGYEQYF. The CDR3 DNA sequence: TGTGCCAGCAGCTTGGGCCATGGCTACGAGCAGTACTTC.

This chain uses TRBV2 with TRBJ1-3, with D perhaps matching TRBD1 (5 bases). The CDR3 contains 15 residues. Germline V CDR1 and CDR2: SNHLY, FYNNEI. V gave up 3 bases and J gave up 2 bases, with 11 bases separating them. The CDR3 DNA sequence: TGTGCCAGCAGTGACCGTACAGGTACTGGAAACACCATATATTTT. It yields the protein CASSDRTGTGNTIYF.

The CDR3 region is CASSITGRETQYF. The CDR3 nucleotides are TGTGCCAGCAGTATTACAGGGAGAGAGACCCAGTACTTC. The chain uses TRBV11-2 and TRBJ2-5; D might be TRBD1 (6 bases). The CDR3 runs to 13 residues. V gave up 6 bases and J gave up 4 bases, with 12 bases separating them. Per the germline V gene, CDR1 is SGHAT and CDR2 is FQNNGV.

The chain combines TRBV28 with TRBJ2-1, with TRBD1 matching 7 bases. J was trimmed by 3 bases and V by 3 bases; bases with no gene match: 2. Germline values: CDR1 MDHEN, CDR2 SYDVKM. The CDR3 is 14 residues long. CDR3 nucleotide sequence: TGTGCCAGCAGTTTGGACAGGAACTACAATGAGCAGTTCTTC. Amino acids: CASSLDRNYNEQFF.

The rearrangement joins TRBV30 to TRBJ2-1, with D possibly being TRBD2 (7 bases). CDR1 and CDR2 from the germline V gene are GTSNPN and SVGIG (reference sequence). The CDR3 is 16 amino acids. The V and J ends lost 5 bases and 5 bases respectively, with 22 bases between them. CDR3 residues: CAWEGGGTGANNEQFF. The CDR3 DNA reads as TGTGCCTGGGAGGGGGGGGGAACGGGAGCAAACAATGAGCAGTTCTTC.

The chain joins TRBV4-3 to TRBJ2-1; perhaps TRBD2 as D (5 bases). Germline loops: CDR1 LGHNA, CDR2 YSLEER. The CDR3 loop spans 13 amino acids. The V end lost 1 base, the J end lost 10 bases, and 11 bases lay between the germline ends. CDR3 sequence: CASSQGATGEQFF. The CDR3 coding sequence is TGCGCCAGCAGCCAAGGGGCGACGGGAGAGCAGTTCTTC.

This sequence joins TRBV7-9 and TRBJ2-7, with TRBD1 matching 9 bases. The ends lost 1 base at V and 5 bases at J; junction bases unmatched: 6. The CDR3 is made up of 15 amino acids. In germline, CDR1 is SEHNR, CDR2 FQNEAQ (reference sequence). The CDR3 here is CASSLVGTGSHEQYF. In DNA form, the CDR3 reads TGTGCCAGCAGCTTAGTCGGGACAGGGTCCCACGAGCAGTACTTC.

CDR3 protein: CASSERSGSATGELFF. The CDR3 bases are TGTGCCAGCAGTGAACGGAGCGGGAGTGCCACCGGGGAGCTGTTTTTT. The V and J genes are TRBV2 and TRBJ2-2; 8 bases line up with TRBD2. V was pared by 2 bases and J by 4 bases, with 6 bases of the junction left unmatched. The CDR3 length is 16 residues. CDR1 SNHLY and CDR2 FYNNEI come from the germline V gene.

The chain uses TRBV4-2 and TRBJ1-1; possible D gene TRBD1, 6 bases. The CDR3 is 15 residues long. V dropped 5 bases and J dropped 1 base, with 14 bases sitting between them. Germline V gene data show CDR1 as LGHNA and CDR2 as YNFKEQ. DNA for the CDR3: TGTGCCAGCAGCGCCTGGGAGGGGGAGAACACTGAAGCTTTCTTT. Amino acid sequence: CASSAWEGENTEAFF.

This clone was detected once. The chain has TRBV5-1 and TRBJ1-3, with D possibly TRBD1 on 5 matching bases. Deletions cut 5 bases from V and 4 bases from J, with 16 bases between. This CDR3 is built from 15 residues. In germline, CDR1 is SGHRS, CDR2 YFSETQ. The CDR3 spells CASSPDRRPGNTIYF. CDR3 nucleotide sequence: TGCGCCAGCAGTCCAGACAGACGACCCGGAAACACCATATATTTT.

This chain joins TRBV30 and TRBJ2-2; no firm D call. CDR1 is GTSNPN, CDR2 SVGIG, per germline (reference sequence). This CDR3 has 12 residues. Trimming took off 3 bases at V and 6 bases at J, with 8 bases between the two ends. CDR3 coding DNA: TGTGCCTGGAGCCCGGTGGCCGGGGAGCTGTTTTTT. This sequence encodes CAWSPVAGELFF. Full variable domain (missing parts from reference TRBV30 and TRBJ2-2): SQTIHQWPATLVQPVGSPLSLECTVEGTSNPNLYWYRQAAGRGLQLLFYSVGIGQISSEVPQNLSASRPQDRQFILSSKKLLLSDSGFYLCAWSPVAGELFFGEGSRLTVL.

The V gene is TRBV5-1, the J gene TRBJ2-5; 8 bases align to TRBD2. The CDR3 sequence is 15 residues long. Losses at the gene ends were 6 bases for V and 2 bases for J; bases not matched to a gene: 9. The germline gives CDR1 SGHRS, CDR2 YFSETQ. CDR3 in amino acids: CASKEVTSGQETQYF. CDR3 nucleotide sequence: TGCGCCAGCAAAGAGGTCACTAGCGGACAAGAGACCCAGTACTTC.